Included here is one T cell receptor (beta chain) sequence, with context. Its antigen is undetermined. At deep level, the assay was performed. Sequencing was performed with immunoSEQ multiplex PCR; in TCRdb, only in-frame clones are kept and a portion is missing. Of more than 500,000 clones in the sample, approximately 95% were seen once. It was CD45RO-negative cells, positively selected for CCR7, that made up naive CD8 cells, with terminally differentiated effector memory CD45RA+ cells excluded. These data belong to a study of shared clonotypes between healthy human individuals. Study-wide findings and caveats: There were few donors, and this limited the genetic and exposure-history diversity represented. Sorted-subset samples were not fully sequenced, rarefaction indicated.

V shed 6 bases and J shed 0 bases, with 12 bases lying between them. Germline CDR1 and CDR2: MDHEN and SYDVKM. The CDR3 sequence is 14 residues long. Sequenced input: naive CD8+ T cells sorted from blood. The TCR was taken from a woman aged 30 to 39 in good health. The chain is built from TRBV28 and TRBJ2-7; no clear D. In DNA, the CDR3 is TGTGCCAGCAGCCAAGGGCTTCACTCCTACGAGCAGTACTTC. It codes for CASSQGLHSYEQYF. Supplemented by reference TRBV28 and TRBJ2-7, the full variable domain reads DVKVTQSSRYLVKRTGEKVFLECVQDMDHENMFWYRQDPGLGLRLIYFSYDVKMKEKGDIPEGYSVSREKKERFSLILESASTNQTSMYLCASSQGLHSYEQYFGPGTRLTVT.